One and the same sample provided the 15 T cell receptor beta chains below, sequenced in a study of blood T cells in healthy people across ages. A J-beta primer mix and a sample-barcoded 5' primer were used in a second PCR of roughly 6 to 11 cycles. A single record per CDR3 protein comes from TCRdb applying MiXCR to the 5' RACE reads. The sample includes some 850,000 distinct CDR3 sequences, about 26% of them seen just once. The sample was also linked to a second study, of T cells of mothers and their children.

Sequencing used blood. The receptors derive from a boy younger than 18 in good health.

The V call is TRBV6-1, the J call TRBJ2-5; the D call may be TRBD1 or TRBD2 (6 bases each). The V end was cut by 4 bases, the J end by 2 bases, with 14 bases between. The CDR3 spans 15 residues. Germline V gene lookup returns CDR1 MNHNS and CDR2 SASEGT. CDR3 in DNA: TGTGCCAGCAGTGTCGGGGGCAGGGCTCAAGAGACCCAGTACTTC. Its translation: CASSVGGRAQETQYF.

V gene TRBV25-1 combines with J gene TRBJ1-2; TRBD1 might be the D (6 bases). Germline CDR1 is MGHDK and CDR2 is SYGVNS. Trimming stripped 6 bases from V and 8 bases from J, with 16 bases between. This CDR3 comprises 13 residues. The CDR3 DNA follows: TGTGCCAGCAGAAGGGGGGCGTCCTGGGGCTACACCTTC. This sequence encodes CASRRGASWGYTF.

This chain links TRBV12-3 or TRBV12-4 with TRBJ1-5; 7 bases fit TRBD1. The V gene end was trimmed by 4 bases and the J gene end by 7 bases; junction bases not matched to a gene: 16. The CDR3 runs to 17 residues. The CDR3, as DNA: TGTGCCAGCAGTTCTGGGACAGTCTTAATACCCGGGCAGCCCCAGCATTTT. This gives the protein CASSSGTVLIPGQPQHF.

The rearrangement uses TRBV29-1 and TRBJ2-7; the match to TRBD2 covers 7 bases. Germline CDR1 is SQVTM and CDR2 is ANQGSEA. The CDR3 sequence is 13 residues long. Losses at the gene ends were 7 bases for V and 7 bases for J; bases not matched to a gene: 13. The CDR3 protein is CSGSPDGGGEQYF. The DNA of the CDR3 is TGCAGCGGCTCACCGGACGGGGGAGGGGAGCAGTACTTC.

The CDR3 nucleotides read TGCGCCAGCAGCCAACCAGACAGGGGGCTCCTAAATTCACCCCTCCACTTT. This sequence encodes CASSQPDRGLLNSPLHF. This rearrangement joins TRBV4-1 to TRBJ1-6, with TRBD1 identical over 10 bases. Trimming cost V 2 bases and J 7 bases; bases outside gene matches: 8. The CDR3 runs to 17 residues. Germline V gene sequence: CDR1 MGHRA, CDR2 YSYEKL.

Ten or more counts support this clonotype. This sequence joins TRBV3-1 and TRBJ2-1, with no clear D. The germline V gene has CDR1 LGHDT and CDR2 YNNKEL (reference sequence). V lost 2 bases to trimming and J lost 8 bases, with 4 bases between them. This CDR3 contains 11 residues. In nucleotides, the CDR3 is TGTGCCAGCAGCCAAATTGATGAGCAGTTCTTC. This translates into CASSQIDEQFF.

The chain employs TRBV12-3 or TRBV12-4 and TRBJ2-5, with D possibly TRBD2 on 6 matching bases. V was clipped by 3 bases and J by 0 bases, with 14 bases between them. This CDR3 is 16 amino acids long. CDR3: CASSLGRRRYQETQYF. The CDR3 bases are TGTGCCAGCAGTTTGGGGAGGCGCCGGTACCAAGAGACCCAGTACTTC.

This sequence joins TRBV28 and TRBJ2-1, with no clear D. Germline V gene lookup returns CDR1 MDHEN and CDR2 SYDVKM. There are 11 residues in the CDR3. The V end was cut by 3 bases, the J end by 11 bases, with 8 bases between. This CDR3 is CASSLNIKQFF. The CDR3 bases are TGTGCCAGCAGTTTGAATATAAAGCAGTTCTTC.

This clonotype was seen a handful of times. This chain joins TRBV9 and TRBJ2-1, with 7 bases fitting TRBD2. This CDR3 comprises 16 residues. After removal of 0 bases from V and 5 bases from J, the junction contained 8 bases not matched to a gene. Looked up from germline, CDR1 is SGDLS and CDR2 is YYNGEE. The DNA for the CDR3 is TGTGCCAGCAGCGTAGAAAGTGGGAGGGAGGACAATGAGCAGTTCTTC. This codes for CASSVESGREDNEQFF.

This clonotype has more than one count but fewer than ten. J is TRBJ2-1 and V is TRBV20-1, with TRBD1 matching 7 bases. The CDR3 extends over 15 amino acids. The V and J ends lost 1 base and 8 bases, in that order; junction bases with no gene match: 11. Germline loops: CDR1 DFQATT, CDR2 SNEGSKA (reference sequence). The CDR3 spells CSARGRARGLDEQFF. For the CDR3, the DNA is TGCAGTGCTAGAGGCCGAGCGAGGGGGCTCGATGAGCAGTTCTTC.

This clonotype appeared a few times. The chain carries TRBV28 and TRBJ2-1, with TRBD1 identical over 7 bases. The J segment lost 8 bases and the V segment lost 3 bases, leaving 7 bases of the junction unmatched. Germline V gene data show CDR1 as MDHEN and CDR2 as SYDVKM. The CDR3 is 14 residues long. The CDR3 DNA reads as TGTGCCAGCAGTTTGGCGGCAGGGGGATATGAGCAGTTCTTC. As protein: CASSLAAGGYEQFF.

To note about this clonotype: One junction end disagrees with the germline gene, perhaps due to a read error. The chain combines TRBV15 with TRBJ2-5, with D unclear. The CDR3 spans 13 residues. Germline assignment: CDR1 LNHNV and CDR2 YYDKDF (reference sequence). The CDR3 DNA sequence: TGTGTCACCAGCAGAGATCTCACGATTGACCAGTACTTC. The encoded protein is CVTSRDLTIDQYF.

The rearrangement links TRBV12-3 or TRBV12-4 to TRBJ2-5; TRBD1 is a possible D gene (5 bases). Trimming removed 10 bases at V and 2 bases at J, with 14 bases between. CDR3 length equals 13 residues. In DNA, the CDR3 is TGTGCCACCAACTCTCAGGGACAAGAGACCCAGTACTTC. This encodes CATNSQGQETQYF.

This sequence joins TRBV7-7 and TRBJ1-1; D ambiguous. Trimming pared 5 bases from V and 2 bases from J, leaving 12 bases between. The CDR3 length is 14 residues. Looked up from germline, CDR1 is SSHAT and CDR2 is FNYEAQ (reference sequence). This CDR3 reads CASSRLGSNTEAFF. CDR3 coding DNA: TGTGCCAGCAGCCGGCTGGGGTCAAACACTGAAGCTTTCTTT.

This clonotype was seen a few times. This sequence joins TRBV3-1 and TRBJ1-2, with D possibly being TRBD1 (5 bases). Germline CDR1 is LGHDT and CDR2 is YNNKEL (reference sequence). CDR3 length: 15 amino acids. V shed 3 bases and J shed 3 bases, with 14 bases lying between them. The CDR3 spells CASSQLRDAHYGYTF. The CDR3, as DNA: TGTGCCAGCAGCCAGCTCCGGGACGCACACTATGGCTACACCTTC.